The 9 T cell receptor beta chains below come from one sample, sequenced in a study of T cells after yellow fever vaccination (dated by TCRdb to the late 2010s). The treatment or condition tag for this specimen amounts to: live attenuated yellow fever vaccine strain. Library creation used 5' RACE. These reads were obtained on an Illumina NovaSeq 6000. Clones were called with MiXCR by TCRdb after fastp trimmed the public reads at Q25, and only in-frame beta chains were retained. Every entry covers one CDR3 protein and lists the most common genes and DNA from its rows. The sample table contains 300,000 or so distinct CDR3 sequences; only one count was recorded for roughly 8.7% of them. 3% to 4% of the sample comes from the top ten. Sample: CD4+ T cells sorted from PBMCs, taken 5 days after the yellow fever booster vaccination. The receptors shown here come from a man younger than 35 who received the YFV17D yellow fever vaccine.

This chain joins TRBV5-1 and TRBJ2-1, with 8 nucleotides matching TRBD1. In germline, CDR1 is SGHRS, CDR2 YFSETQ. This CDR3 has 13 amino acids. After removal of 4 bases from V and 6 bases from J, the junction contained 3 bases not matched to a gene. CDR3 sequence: CASSVGQVNEQFF. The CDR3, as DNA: TGCGCCAGCAGCGTGGGACAGGTCAATGAGCAGTTCTTC.

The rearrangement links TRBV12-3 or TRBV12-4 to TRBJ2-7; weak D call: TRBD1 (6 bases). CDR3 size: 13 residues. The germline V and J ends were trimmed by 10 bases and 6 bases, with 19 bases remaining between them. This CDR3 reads CATQHRESGEQYF. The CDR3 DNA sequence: TGTGCCACCCAACACAGGGAATCTGGCGAGCAGTACTTC.

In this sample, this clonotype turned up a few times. CDR3 coding DNA: TGTGCCATCAGTGGTGAGTCCTACGAGCAGTACTTC. Translated: CAISGESYEQYF. The chain has TRBV10-3 and TRBJ2-7, with no clear D. The germline CDR1 and CDR2 sequences are ENHRY and SYGVKD. The CDR3 length is 12 residues. Deletions cut 4 bases from V and 1 base from J, with 5 bases between.

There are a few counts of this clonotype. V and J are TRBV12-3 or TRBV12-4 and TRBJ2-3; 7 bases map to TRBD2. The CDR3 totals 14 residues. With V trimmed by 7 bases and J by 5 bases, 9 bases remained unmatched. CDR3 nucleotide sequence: TGTGCCAGCACCCAAGCGGGGCGACTAGATACGCAGTATTTT. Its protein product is CASTQAGRLDTQYF.

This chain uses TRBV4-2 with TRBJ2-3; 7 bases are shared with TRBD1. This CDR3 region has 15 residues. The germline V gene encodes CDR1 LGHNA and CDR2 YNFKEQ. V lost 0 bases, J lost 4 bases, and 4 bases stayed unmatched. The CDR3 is CASSQDRQGADTQYF. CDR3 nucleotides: TGTGCCAGCAGCCAAGATCGGCAGGGGGCAGATACGCAGTATTTT.

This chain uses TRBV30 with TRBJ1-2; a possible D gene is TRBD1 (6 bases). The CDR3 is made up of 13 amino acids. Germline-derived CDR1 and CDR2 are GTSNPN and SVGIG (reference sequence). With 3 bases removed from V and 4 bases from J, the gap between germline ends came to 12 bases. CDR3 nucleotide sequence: TGTGCCTGGAGGACAGGTGGGGGCTATGGCTACACCTTC. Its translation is CAWRTGGGYGYTF.

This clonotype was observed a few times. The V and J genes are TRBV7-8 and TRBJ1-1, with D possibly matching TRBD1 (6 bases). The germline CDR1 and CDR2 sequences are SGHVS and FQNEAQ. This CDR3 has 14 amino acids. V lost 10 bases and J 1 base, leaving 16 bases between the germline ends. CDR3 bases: TGTGCCACACAAGAAGACAGGTCGAACACTGAAGCTTTCTTT. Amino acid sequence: CATQEDRSNTEAFF.

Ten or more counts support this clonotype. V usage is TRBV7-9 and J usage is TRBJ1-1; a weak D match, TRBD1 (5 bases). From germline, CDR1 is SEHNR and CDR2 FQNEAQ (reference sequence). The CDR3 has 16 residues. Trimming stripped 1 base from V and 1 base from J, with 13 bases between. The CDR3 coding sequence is TGTGCCAGCAGCTTAGGCCCGGGACGGGGGAACACTGAAGCTTTCTTT. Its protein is CASSLGPGRGNTEAFF.

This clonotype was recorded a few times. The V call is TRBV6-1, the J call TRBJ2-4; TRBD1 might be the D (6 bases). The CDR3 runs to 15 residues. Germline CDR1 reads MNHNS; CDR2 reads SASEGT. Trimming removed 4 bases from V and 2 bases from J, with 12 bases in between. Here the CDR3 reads CASSALQGTKNIQYF. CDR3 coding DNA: TGTGCCAGCAGTGCCCTACAGGGAACCAAAAACATTCAGTACTTC.